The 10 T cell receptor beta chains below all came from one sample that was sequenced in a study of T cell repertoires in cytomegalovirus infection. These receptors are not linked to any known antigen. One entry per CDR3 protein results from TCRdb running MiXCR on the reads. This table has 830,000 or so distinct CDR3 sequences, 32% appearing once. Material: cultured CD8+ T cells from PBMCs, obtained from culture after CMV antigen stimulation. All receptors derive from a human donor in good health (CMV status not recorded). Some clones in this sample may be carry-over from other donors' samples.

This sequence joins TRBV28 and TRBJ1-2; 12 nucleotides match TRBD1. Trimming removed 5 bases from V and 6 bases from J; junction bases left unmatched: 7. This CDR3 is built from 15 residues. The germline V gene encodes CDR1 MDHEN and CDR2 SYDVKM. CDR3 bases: TGTGCCAGCAGTACCCGGGACAGGGGGCTCGATGGCTACACCTTC. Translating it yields CASSTRDRGLDGYTF.

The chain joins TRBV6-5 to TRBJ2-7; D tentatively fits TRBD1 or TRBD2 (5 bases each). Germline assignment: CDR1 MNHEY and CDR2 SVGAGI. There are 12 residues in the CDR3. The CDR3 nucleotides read TGTGTCAGCAGTCGGGACGGCTACGAGCAGTACGTC. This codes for CVSSRDGYEQYV.

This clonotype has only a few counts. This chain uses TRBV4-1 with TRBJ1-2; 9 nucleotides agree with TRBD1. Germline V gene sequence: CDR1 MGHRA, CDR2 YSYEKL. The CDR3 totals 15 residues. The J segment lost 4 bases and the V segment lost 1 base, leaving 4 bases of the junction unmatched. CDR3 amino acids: CASSQAGTGSYGYTF. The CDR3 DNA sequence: TGCGCCAGCAGCCAAGCCGGGACAGGGAGCTATGGCTACACCTTC.

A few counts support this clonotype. CDR3 amino acids: CASSYSGFPQETQYF. As DNA, the CDR3 is TGTGCCAGCAGTTACTCGGGGTTCCCCCAAGAGACCCAGTACTTC. J is TRBJ2-5 and V is TRBV6-6; no reliable D call. Deletions cut 0 bases from V and 1 base from J, with 9 bases between. This CDR3 is 15 amino acids long. Germline-derived CDR1 and CDR2 are MNHNY and SVGAGI (reference sequence).

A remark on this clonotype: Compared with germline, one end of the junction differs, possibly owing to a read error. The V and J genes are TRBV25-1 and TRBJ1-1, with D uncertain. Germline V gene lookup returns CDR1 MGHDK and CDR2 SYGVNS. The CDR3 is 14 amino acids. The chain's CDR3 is CVSSDRAGNTEAFF. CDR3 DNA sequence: TGTGTCAGCAGTGATCGGGCAGGGAACACTGAAGCTTTCTTT.

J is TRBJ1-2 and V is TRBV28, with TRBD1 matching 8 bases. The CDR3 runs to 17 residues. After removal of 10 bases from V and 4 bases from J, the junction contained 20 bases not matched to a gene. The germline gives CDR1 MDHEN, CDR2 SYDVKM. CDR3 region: CAISLQRGADRGYGYTF. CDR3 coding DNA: TGTGCCATCAGCCTCCAGCGGGGAGCTGACAGGGGCTATGGCTACACCTTC.

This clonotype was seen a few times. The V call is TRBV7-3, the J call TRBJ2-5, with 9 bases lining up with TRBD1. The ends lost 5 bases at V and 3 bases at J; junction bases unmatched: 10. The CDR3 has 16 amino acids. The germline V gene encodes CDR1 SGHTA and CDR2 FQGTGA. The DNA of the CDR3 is TGTGCCAGCAGCCTCTTTCCGGGACAGGGCGAAGAGACCCAGTACTTC. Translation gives CASSLFPGQGEETQYF. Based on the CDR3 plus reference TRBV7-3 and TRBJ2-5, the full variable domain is GAGVSQTPSNKVTEKGKYVELRCDPISGHTALYWYRQSLGQGPEFLIYFQGTGAADDSGLPNDRFFAVRPEGSVSTLKIQRTERGDSAVYLCASSLFPGQGEETQYFGPGTRLLVL.

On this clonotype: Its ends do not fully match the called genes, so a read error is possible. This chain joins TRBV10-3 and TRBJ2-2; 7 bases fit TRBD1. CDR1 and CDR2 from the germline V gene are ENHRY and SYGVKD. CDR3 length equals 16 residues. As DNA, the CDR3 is TGTGACATCAGTCAATTGTCAGGGGGGAACACCGGGGAGCTGTTTTTT. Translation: CDISQLSGGNTGELFF.

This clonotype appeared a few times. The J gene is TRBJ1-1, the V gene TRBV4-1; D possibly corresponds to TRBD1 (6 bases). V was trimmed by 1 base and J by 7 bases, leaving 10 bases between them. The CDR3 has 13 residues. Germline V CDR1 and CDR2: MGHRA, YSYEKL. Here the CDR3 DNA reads TGCGCCAGCAGCCAAGGGGGGGCGGGTGAAGCTTTCTTT. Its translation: CASSQGGAGEAFF.

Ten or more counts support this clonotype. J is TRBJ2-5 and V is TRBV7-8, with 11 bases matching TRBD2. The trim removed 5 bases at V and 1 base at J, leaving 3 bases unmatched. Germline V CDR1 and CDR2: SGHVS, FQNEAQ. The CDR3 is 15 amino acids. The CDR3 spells CASSRTSGGQETQYF. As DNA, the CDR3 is TGTGCCAGCAGCCGCACTAGCGGGGGCCAAGAGACCCAGTACTTC.